These 17 T cell receptor beta chains were all obtained from the same sample, sequenced in a study of T cells in tumors after PD-1 blockade. Assay: immunoSEQ multiplex PCR; the TCRdb copy retains only in-frame clones and omits some. The repertoire holds thousands of clones, with less than 70% as singletons. The sequenced sample was tumor tissue, obtained after anti-PD-1 treatment. These receptors were obtained from a human donor with cutaneous squamous cell carcinoma.

This clone was recorded a few times. The V call is TRBV2, the J call TRBJ2-2; no clear D gene. Between the trimmed V and J ends, which lost 1 base and 6 bases, there was a span of 12 bases. This CDR3 has 15 amino acids. CDR1 and CDR2 (germline): SNHLY, FYNNEI. The CDR3 nucleotides are TGTGCCAGCAGTGAAGGGACGATGTTTTCCGGGGAGCTGTTTTTT. Its protein is CASSEGTMFSGELFF.

The J gene is TRBJ1-2, the V gene TRBV29-1; no definite D call. CDR1 is SQVTM, CDR2 ANQGSEA, per germline. The CDR3 contains 14 residues. The V gene lost 7 bases and the J gene lost 0 bases, with 15 bases spanning the gap. The DNA of the CDR3 is TGCAGCGCGTACGGTTCGCTAGCTAACTATGGCTACACCTTC. It yields the protein CSAYGSLANYGYTF.

This clone has just a few counts. The chain uses TRBV6-6 and TRBJ2-4; 7 bases are a match to TRBD1. The germline V gene encodes CDR1 MNHNY and CDR2 SVGAGI (reference sequence). CDR3 length equals 15 residues. J lost 0 bases, V lost 2 bases, and 1 base had no gene match. The CDR3 loop is CASSYRGLAKNIQYF. DNA for the CDR3: TGTGCCAGCAGTTACAGGGGGCTAGCCAAAAACATTCAGTACTTC.

This clone was seen a handful of times. The chain joins TRBV5-1 to TRBJ2-3, with D uncertain. The CDR3 loop spans 15 amino acids. Looked up from germline, CDR1 is SGHRS and CDR2 is YFSETQ. V was clipped by 0 bases and J by 0 bases, with 8 bases between them. This CDR3 reads CASSLVQRSTDTQYF. The CDR3 DNA reads TGCGCCAGCAGCTTGGTACAGAGAAGCACAGATACGCAGTATTTT.

V is TRBV6-5 and J is TRBJ1-5; 8 bases agree with TRBD1. With V trimmed by 6 bases and J by 1 base, 5 bases remained unmatched. CDR3 length: 15 residues. Germline-derived CDR1 and CDR2 are MNHEY and SVGAGI. As DNA, the CDR3 is TGTGCCAGCAGATGGACAGGGAGCAGCAATCAGCCCCAGCATTTT. Its protein product is CASRWTGSSNQPQHF.

The table lists this clone with a few counts. The genes are TRBV7-2 and TRBJ1-5, with D unresolved. The CDR3 has 14 residues. The V gene's germline CDR1 is SGHTA and CDR2 FQGNSA. V gave up 1 base and J gave up 4 bases, with 8 bases separating them. The CDR3 DNA follows: TGTGCCAGCAGCTTAGAGGTTGGTAATCAGCCCCAGCATTTT. This gives the protein CASSLEVGNQPQHF.

V usage is TRBV11-2 and J usage is TRBJ2-3; 13 bases are shared with TRBD2. V was pared by 5 bases and J by 4 bases, with 12 bases of the junction left unmatched. Germline V gene sequence: CDR1 SGHAT, CDR2 FQNNGV. This CDR3 is built from 18 residues. CDR3 in amino acids: CASSRIKRLAGGADTQYF. Written as DNA, the CDR3 is TGTGCCAGCAGCCGAATAAAACGACTAGCGGGGGGAGCAGATACGCAGTATTTT.

The V call is TRBV6-5, the J call TRBJ2-7; TRBD1 agrees at 10 bases. The V segment lost 4 bases and the J segment 3 bases; nucleotides outside the gene matches: 9. The CDR3 covers 16 residues. Germline lookup yields CDR1 MNHEY and CDR2 SVGAGI. CDR3 region: CASSFNPRDRGYEQYF. The CDR3, as DNA: TGTGCCAGCAGTTTTAACCCCCGGGACAGGGGCTACGAGCAGTACTTC.

The chain links TRBV30 to TRBJ2-6; a possible D gene is TRBD1 (6 bases). Trimming removed 6 bases from V and 0 bases from J, with 12 bases in between. CDR1 and CDR2 from the germline V gene are GTSNPN and SVGIG (reference sequence). The length of the CDR3 is 15 residues. The CDR3: CACPQGSSGANVLTF. As DNA, the CDR3 is TGTGCCTGCCCCCAGGGGAGCTCTGGGGCCAACGTCCTGACTTTC. Combining the CDR3 with reference TRBV30 and TRBJ2-6 gives the whole variable domain SQTIHQWPATLVQPVGSPLSLECTVEGTSNPNLYWYRQAAGRGLQLLFYSVGIGQISSEVPQNLSASRPQDRQFILSSKKLLLSDSGFYLCACPQGSSGANVLTFGAGSRLTVL.

V and J are TRBV12-3 or TRBV12-4 and TRBJ2-3, with D uncertain. The CDR3 extends over 11 amino acids. V was pared by 3 bases and J by 6 bases, with 4 bases between. The CDR3: CASSFWDTQYF. The CDR3 nucleotides read TGTGCCAGCAGTTTTTGGGATACGCAGTATTTT.

The chain uses TRBV5-1 and TRBJ1-2; TRBD1 might be the D (6 bases). The length of the CDR3 is 15 residues. Germline V gene sequence: CDR1 SGHRS, CDR2 YFSETQ. V lost 1 base, J lost 4 bases, and 14 bases lay in between. The CDR3 sequence: CASSLLAGALYGYTF. The CDR3 DNA sequence: TGCGCCAGCAGCTTGTTGGCAGGGGCCCTCTATGGCTACACCTTC.

In its sample, this clone was seen a few times. V and J are TRBV3-1 (or the pseudogene TRBV3-2) and TRBJ1-1; TRBD1 agrees at 8 bases. After removal of 0 bases from V and 10 bases from J, the junction contained 4 bases not matched to a gene. Germline V CDR1 and CDR2: LGHDT, YNNKEL (reference sequence). This CDR3 has 13 amino acids. The CDR3: CASSQDQGARAFF. DNA for the CDR3: TGTGCCAGCAGCCAAGATCAGGGGGCGCGAGCTTTCTTT.

The chain recombines TRBV18 with TRBJ1-4; D remains ambiguous. The V end was cut by 5 bases, the J end by 8 bases, with 21 bases between. The CDR3 length is 16 residues. The germline CDR1 and CDR2 sequences are KGHSH and LQKENI. The CDR3 region is CASSSGLPSTGEKLFF. The DNA for the CDR3 is TGTGCCAGCTCATCGGGTCTGCCCTCAACTGGGGAAAAACTGTTTTTT.

J is TRBJ2-5 and V is TRBV27, with D perhaps matching TRBD1 (5 bases). The CDR3 sequence is 14 residues long. Trimming stripped 7 bases from V and 1 base from J, with 13 bases between. From germline, CDR1 is MNHEY and CDR2 SMNVEV (reference sequence). The CDR3 region is CASNTDTSQETQYF. CDR3 coding DNA: TGTGCCAGCAATACGGACACCTCCCAAGAGACCCAGTACTTC.

In its sample, this clone is medium-sized. The gene calls are TRBV30 and TRBJ2-7; D not resolved. The CDR3 extends over 14 amino acids. The germline V gene has CDR1 GTSNPN and CDR2 SVGIG (reference sequence). V was pared by 1 base and J by 5 bases, with 15 bases between. The CDR3 here is CAWSEGSLRNEQYF. CDR3 bases: TGTGCCTGGAGTGAGGGCTCCCTCCGCAACGAGCAGTACTTC.

This rearrangement joins TRBV19 to TRBJ2-2; 11 bases line up with TRBD2. There are 17 residues in the CDR3. In germline, CDR1 is LNHDA, CDR2 SQIVND (reference sequence). The junction had 2 bases not matched to a gene; V was cut back by 1 base and J by 1 base. The CDR3 reads CASSIAGTSGNTGELFF. CDR3 bases: TGTGCCAGTAGTATAGCCGGGACTAGCGGGAACACCGGGGAGCTGTTTTTT.

This clone appeared a few times. This sequence joins TRBV9 and TRBJ2-5; 8 nucleotides line up with TRBD2. The V gene's germline CDR1 is SGDLS and CDR2 YYNGEE. This CDR3 region has 15 residues. V was pared by 2 bases and J by 4 bases, with 7 bases of the junction left unmatched. CDR3 residues: CASSVETGGSETQYF. The CDR3 bases are TGTGCCAGCAGCGTCGAAACGGGGGGGTCAGAGACCCAGTACTTC.